This record covers a single TCR beta chain. As yet, its antigen is unknown. The length of the CDR3 is 15 residues. The germline V gene encodes CDR1 SGDLS and CDR2 YYNGEE. Trimming pared 3 bases from V and 4 bases from J, leaving 14 bases between. The data were produced by immunoSEQ multiplex PCR, yet TCRdb's version contains in-frame clones alone and is incomplete. The sample shows 42,000 or so clones, 89% of them seen only once. The entry originates in a study of OX40 agonist ivuxolimab in advanced cancers. Study summary: In this cohort, patients received ivuxolimab, an agonistic anti-OX40 (CD134) antibody.

If patients had autoimmune disease history or systemic immunosuppression, they were excluded. Study results and caveats: Individuals who were partial responders at 0.1-3.0 mg/kg had clonal expansion that ranked among the lowest.

Sequencing used CD4+ or CD8+ T cells sorted from blood, obtained in a trial of the OX40 agonist ivuxolimab. The TCR comes from an adult with an advanced solid tumor such as melanoma, head and neck, liver or kidney cancer. This chain uses TRBV9 with TRBJ2-1, with D maybe TRBD1 (6 bases). The CDR3 sequence is CASSATLGQYNEQFF. In nucleotides, the CDR3 is TGTGCCAGCAGCGCGACCCTCGGACAGTACAATGAGCAGTTCTTC.